This entry is about one T cell receptor (beta chain). The sample comes from a study of blood T cell repertoires in COVID-19. Profiling relied on immunoSEQ multiplex PCR, and the TCRdb table lists in-frame clones only, not all of them. The sample includes tens of thousands of clones, roughly 89% of them seen just once. J lost 4 bases, V lost 4 bases, and 5 bases had no gene match. The CDR3 is 14 amino acids. Germline CDR1 KGHDR, CDR2 SFDVKD. The chain carries TRBV24-1 and TRBJ2-5, with 7 bases that match TRBD1. The sequenced sample consisted of peripheral blood. The TCR comes from a man over 45 with acute or convalescent COVID-19. CDR3 amino acids: CATSDSGTVETQYF. CDR3 bases: TGTGCCACCAGTGACTCCGGGACAGTAGAGACCCAGTACTTC.